These 14 T cell receptor beta chains originate from one sample sequenced in a study of blood T cell repertoires in COVID-19. Using immunoSEQ multiplex PCR, the repertoire was profiled, and TCRdb retains in-frame clones only, with some absent. This sample has 150,000 to 200,000 clones, with around 81% found just once. Sequenced sample: peripheral blood. The receptors stem from a man aged 55 to 69 with active or convalescent COVID-19.

V and J are TRBV11-2 and TRBJ1-4, with unresolved D. V was clipped by 5 bases and J by 1 base, with 11 bases between them. CDR3 length: 15 amino acids. The germline CDR1 and CDR2 sequences are SGHAT and FQNNGV. Here the CDR3 DNA reads TGTGCCAGCAGCGCTAATCCGGGAACTAATGAAAAACTGTTTTTT. This gives the protein CASSANPGTNEKLFF.

The chain is built from TRBV18 and TRBJ2-1, with TRBD2 as a possible D gene (5 bases). This CDR3 comprises 16 residues. V was cut by 0 bases and J by 2 bases, with 11 bases left in between. Germline V gene data show CDR1 as KGHSH and CDR2 as LQKENI. The CDR3 region has the DNA TGTGCCAGCTCACCACCTAAGCGGCCCACCTACAATGAGCAGTTCTTC. Amino acid sequence: CASSPPKRPTYNEQFF.

In the case of this clone: Other nucleotide sequences from this sample produce the same CDR3. The chain joins TRBV6-5 to TRBJ2-1; 7 nucleotides line up with TRBD2. This CDR3 region has 13 residues. The V and J ends lost 9 bases and 9 bases, in that order; junction bases with no gene match: 11. Per germline, CDR1 MNHEY and CDR2 SVGAGI. The CDR3 spells CASNGGGRVEQFF. As DNA, the CDR3 is TGTGCCAGTAACGGCGGGGGAAGGGTTGAGCAGTTCTTC.

The rearrangement uses TRBV7-8 and TRBJ2-7; unclear D gene. This CDR3 is 13 amino acids long. Germline V gene data show CDR1 as SGHVS and CDR2 as FQNEAQ. Trimming took 5 bases from V and 1 from J, leaving 9 bases between them. CDR3 protein: CASSPGMSYEQYF. The CDR3 DNA sequence: TGTGCCAGCAGCCCAGGCATGTCCTACGAGCAGTACTTC.

The rearrangement joins TRBV6-6 to TRBJ2-5; TRBD2 aligns across 8 bases. The CDR3 length is 15 residues. CDR1 and CDR2 (germline): MNHNY, SVGAGI (reference sequence). J was trimmed by 5 bases and V by 6 bases; bases with no gene match: 11. CDR3 loop: CASRRPGGAEETQYF. The CDR3 DNA sequence: TGTGCCAGCAGAAGGCCCGGGGGGGCAGAGGAGACCCAGTACTTC.

The CDR3 DNA is TGTGCCAGCAGCCAAGATGGGGAGTCACCCCTCCACTTT. This gives the protein CASSQDGESPLHF. The chain combines TRBV3-1 (or the pseudogene TRBV3-2) with TRBJ1-6; no reliable D call. Germline assignment: CDR1 LGHDT and CDR2 YNNKEL (reference sequence). The V and J ends lost 0 bases and 10 bases respectively, with 7 bases between them. CDR3 length: 13 amino acids.

This clone appeared once. The chain carries TRBV11-3 and TRBJ2-7; D not certain. Between the trimmed V and J ends, which lost 5 bases and 4 bases, there was a span of 9 bases. There are 12 residues in the CDR3. Germline V gene lookup returns CDR1 SGHNT and CDR2 YENEEA. Written as DNA, the CDR3 is TGTGCCAGCAGCCGTACACCATACGAGCAGTACTTC. Protein product: CASSRTPYEQYF.

The chain uses TRBV18 and TRBJ1-1; maybe TRBD1 (5 bases). V was trimmed by 2 bases and J by 11 bases, leaving 15 bases between them. CDR3 size: 13 residues. From germline, CDR1 is KGHSH and CDR2 LQKENI. The CDR3 DNA reads as TGTGCCAGCTCACCATCTCAGGGAAAGGGGGCTTTCTTT. Its protein is CASSPSQGKGAFF.

This rearrangement joins TRBV6-2 or TRBV6-3 to TRBJ1-1, with 8 nucleotides matching TRBD1. The CDR3 length is 15 residues. V gave up 2 bases and J gave up 9 bases; unmatched junction bases: 11. The germline V gene encodes CDR1 MNHEY and CDR2 SVGEGT. The CDR3 sequence: CASSYPEGQGLQAFF. The CDR3 DNA reads TGTGCCAGCAGTTACCCGGAAGGACAGGGATTACAAGCTTTCTTT.

This chain uses TRBV9 with TRBJ2-3; 7 bases fit TRBD2. The CDR3 has 14 residues. The V segment lost 1 base and the J segment 2 bases; nucleotides outside the gene matches: 1. Germline V CDR1 and CDR2: SGDLS, YYNGEE. The DNA of the CDR3 is TGTGCCAGCAGCGTACTAGCGGACACAGATACGCAGTATTTT. The encoded protein is CASSVLADTDTQYF.

This clone has just a few counts. The chain has TRBV10-1 and TRBJ2-7; D perhaps matches TRBD2 (6 bases). Germline values: CDR1 WNHNN, CDR2 SYGVQD (reference sequence). The V end lost 5 bases, the J end lost 2 bases, and 13 bases lay between the germline ends. This CDR3 spans 14 amino acids. The CDR3 DNA follows: TGCGCCAGCAGTCCGGGACTGGGAACCTACGAGCAGTACTTC. Amino acid sequence: CASSPGLGTYEQYF.

The chain couples TRBV5-6 to TRBJ1-2, with D uncertain. The germline V gene encodes CDR1 SGHDT and CDR2 YYEEEE. The CDR3 runs 12 residues. V gave up 0 bases and J gave up 8 bases, with 8 bases separating them. The CDR3 region is CASSLEPPGYTF. The CDR3 DNA follows: TGTGCCAGCAGCTTGGAGCCTCCAGGCTACACCTTC. Drawing the rest from reference TRBV5-6 and TRBJ1-2, the complete variable domain is DAGVTQSPTHLIKTRGQQVTLRCSPKSGHDTVSWYQQALGQGPQFIFQYYEEEERQRGNFPDRFSGHQFPNYSSELNVNALLLGDSALYLCASSLEPPGYTFGSGTRLTVV.

This chain joins TRBV5-1 and TRBJ1-4; the D is unclear. Per germline, CDR1 SGHRS and CDR2 YFSETQ. This CDR3 is built from 17 residues. Deletions cut 4 bases from V and 0 bases from J, with 16 bases between. The CDR3 sequence is CASSPSGGSATNEKLFF. CDR3 in DNA: TGCGCCAGCAGCCCCAGTGGAGGGTCTGCAACTAATGAAAAACTGTTTTTT.

This chain links TRBV28 with TRBJ1-2, with 7 bases identical to TRBD1. V shed 6 bases and J 3 bases; nucleotides not matched to a gene: 7. Germline loops: CDR1 MDHEN, CDR2 SYDVKM. The CDR3 spans 14 residues. CDR3 DNA sequence: TGTGCCAGCAGGCCCGGGACAGCGGACTATGGCTACACCTTC. Its protein is CASRPGTADYGYTF.